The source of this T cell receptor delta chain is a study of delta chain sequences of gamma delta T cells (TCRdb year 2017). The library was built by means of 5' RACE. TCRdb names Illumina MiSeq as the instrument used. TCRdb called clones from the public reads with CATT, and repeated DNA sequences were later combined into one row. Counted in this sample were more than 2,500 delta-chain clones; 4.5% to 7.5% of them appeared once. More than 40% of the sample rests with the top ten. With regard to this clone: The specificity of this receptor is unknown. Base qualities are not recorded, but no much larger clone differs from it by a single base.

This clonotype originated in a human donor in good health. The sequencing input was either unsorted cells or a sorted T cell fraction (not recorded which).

The CDR3 in this case is CACDPVKLPRSLGEKYTDKLIF. The sequence in DNA is TGTGCCTGTGACCCAGTTAAGCTACCTCGCTCCCTGGGGGAGAAGTACACCGATAAACTCATCTTT. The chain is encoded by TRDV2 joined to TRDJ1; 8 bases in the junction line up with TRDD3. Counted from cysteine to phenylalanine, this CDR3 has 22 amino acids. The retained sequence is limited to the CDR3, 66 bases, with the frame set at the first base. V and J are trimmed by 3 bases and 0 bases, and the gene matches miss 26 bases of the junction. CDR1 and CDR2 are drawn from the germline V gene: GEAIGNYY, EKD.